This T cell receptor beta chain was retrieved from a study of blood T cell repertoires in COVID-19. Study as a whole: The study drew acute and convalescent COVID-19 samples from the United States, Italy and Spain. Nucleic acid was either cDNA or gDNA, and it came from T cells, B-cell-depleted T cells, or PBMCs.

Trimming left V 3 bases short and J 5 bases short, with 13 bases between. CDR1 and CDR2 (germline): MDHEN, SYDVKM. The CDR3 covers 14 residues. Authors' analysis steps: How many nucleated cells were present was estimated from reference gene primer amplification. The table came from immunoSEQ multiplex PCR; TCRdb's copy has only in-frame clones and leaves some out. Clonal size and the V and J genes are those of that table, whereas D and trimming came from the DNA. The sample includes over 75,000 clones, 75% to 90% of them seen just once. The clonotype originates from a woman between 65 and 79 years old with acute or convalescent COVID-19. The chain uses TRBV28 and TRBJ2-5; the D is unclear. The specimen sequenced was peripheral blood. CDR3 sequence: CASSLRFLMETQYF. The CDR3 bases are TGTGCCAGCAGTTTGAGGTTCTTGATGGAGACCCAGTACTTC.